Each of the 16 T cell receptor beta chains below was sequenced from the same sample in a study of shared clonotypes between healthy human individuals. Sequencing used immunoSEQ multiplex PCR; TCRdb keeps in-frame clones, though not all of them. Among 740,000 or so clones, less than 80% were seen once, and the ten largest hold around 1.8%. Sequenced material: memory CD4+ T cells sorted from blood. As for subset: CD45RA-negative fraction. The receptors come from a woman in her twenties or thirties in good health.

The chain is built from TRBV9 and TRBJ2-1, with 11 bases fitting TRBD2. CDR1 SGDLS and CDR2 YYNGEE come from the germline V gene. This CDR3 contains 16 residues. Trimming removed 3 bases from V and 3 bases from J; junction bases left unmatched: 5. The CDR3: CASSGPGLADYNEQFF. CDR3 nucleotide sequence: TGTGCCAGCAGCGGTCCGGGACTAGCGGACTACAATGAGCAGTTCTTC.

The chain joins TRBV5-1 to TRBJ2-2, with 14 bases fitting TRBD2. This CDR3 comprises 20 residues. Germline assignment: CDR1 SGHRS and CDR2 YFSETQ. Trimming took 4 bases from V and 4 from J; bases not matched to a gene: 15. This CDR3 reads CASSLEGGTSGSLTTGELFF. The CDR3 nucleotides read TGCGCCAGCAGCCTCGAAGGAGGGACTAGCGGGAGTTTGACCACCGGGGAGCTGTTTTTT.

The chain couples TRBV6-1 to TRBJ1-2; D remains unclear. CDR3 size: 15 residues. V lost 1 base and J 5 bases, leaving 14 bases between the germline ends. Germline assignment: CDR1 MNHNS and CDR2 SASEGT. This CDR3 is CASSEGSRSKYGYTF. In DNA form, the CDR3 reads TGTGCCAGCAGTGAAGGGAGTCGGTCGAAATATGGCTACACCTTC.

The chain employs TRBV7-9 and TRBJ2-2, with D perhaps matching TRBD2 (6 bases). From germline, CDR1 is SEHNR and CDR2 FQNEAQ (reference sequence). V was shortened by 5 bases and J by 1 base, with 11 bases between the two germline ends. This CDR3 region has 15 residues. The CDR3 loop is CASSTSWRNTGELFF. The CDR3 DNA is TGTGCCAGCAGCACTAGCTGGAGGAACACCGGGGAGCTGTTTTTT.

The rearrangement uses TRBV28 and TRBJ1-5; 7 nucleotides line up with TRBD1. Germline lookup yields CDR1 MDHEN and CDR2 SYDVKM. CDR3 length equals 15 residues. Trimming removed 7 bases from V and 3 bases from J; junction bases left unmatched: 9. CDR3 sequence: CASTRQGSLNQPQHF. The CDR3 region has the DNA TGTGCCAGCACTAGACAGGGATCCCTCAATCAGCCCCAGCATTTT.

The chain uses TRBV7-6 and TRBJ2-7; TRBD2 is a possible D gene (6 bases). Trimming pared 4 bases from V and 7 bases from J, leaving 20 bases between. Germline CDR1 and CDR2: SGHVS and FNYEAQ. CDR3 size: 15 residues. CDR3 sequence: CASSSGHSFAGEQYF. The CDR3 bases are TGTGCCAGCAGCTCAGGACATTCCTTTGCGGGAGAGCAGTACTTC.

The CDR3 sequence: CASLGGHYNEQFF. The CDR3 DNA reads TGTGCCAGCCTAGGGGGGCACTACAATGAGCAGTTCTTC. V usage is TRBV2 and J usage is TRBJ2-1; D is perhaps TRBD1 or TRBD2 (6 bases each). The CDR3 runs 13 residues. Per the germline V gene, CDR1 is SNHLY and CDR2 is FYNNEI. V was cut by 8 bases and J by 3 bases, with 11 bases left in between.

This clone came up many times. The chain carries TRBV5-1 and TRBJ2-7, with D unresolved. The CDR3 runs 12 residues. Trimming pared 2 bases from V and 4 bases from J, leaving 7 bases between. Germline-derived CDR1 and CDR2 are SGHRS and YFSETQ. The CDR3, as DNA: TGCGCCAGCAGCTTAGATCGGTACGAGCAGTACTTC. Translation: CASSLDRYEQYF.

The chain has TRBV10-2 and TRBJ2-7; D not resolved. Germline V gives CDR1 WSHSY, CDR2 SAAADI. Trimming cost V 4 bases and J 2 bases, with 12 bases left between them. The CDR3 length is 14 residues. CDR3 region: CASSVTRATYEQYF. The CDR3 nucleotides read TGCGCCAGCAGTGTGACCCGGGCTACCTACGAGCAGTACTTC.

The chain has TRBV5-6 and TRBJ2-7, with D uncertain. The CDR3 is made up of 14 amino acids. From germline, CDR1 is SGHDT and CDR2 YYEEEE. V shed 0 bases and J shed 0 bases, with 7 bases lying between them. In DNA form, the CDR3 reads TGTGCCAGCAGCTTGGGACGGAGCTCCTACGAGCAGTACTTC. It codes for CASSLGRSSYEQYF.

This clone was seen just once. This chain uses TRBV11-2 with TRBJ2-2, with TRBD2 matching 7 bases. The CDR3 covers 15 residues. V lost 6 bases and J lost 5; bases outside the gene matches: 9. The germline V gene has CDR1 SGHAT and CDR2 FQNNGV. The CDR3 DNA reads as TGTGCCAGCAGGGTTCGCGGGAGCAAGACCGGGGAGCTGTTTTTT. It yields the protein CASRVRGSKTGELFF.

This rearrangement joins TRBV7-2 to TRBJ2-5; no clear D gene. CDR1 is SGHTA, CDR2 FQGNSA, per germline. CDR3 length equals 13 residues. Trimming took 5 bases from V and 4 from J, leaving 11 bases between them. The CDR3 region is CASSGKGGETQYF. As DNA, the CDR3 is TGTGCCAGCAGCGGAAAGGGCGGAGAGACCCAGTACTTC.

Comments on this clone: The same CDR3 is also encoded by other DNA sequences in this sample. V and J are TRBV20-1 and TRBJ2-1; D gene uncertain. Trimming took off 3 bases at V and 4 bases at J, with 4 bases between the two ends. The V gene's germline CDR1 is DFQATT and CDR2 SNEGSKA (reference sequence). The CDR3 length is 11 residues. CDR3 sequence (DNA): TGCAGTGCTAGGCCGTACAATGAGCAGTTCTTC. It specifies CSARPYNEQFF.

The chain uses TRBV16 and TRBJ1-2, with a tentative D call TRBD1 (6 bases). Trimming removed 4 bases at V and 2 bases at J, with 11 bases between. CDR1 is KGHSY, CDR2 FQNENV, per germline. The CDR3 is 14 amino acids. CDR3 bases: TGTGCCAGCAGCCCCTACAGGGTAAACTATGGCTACACCTTC. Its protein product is CASSPYRVNYGYTF.

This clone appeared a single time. The CDR3 protein is CAISLADTQYF. CDR3 nucleotide sequence: TGTGCCATCAGTTTAGCAGATACGCAGTATTTT. V and J are TRBV10-3 and TRBJ2-3; D is unclear. Germline loops: CDR1 ENHRY, CDR2 SYGVKD. V lost 5 bases and J lost 4, with 4 bases in between. The CDR3 spans 11 residues.

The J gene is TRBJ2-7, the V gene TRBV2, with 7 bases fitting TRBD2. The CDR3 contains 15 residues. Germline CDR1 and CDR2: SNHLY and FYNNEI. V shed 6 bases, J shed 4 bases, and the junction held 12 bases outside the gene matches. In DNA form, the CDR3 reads TGTGCCAGCAGCCCGAATCTAGCGGTCCTTTACGAGCAGTACTTC. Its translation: CASSPNLAVLYEQYF. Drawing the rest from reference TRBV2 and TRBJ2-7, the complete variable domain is EPEVTQTPSHQVTQMGQEVILRCVPISNHLYFYWYRQILGQKVEFLVSFYNNEISEKSEIFDDQFSVERPDGSNFTLKIRSTKLEDSAMYFCASSPNLAVLYEQYFGPGTRLTVT.